The sequence of this TCR beta chain was determined in a study of CD8 T cells in ankylosing spondylitis. Trimming stripped 3 bases from V and 9 bases from J, with 10 bases between. CDR1 is SGDLS and CDR2 is YYNGEE in the germline V gene. The CDR3 length is 12 residues. The table lists this clonotype with many counts. Its antigen is undetermined. Study-level findings and limits: It appeared that ankylosing spondylitis blood was characterized by a TCR beta motif of eight highly homologous variants. Clones that were linked to disease were CD8+ and were relatively rare in peripheral blood.

Quantitative 5'-RACE was performed with molecular barcodes, and it yielded the TCR beta libraries. TCRdb used MiXCR to reprocess the 5' RACE reads, holding one entry per CDR3 protein. The data hold roughly 220,000 distinct CDR3 sequences, with under 12% observed a single time. The chain has TRBV9 and TRBJ2-1, with D uncertain. The sequenced sample consisted of blood, either unsorted or a sorted T cell fraction (not recorded which). This receptor was identified in a male donor with ankylosing spondylitis or in good health (not recorded which). CDR3 in DNA: TGTGCCAGCAGCGGAAAGTACGTTGAGCAGTTCTTC. This gives the protein CASSGKYVEQFF.